The source of this T cell receptor (beta chain) is a study of spatial heterogeneity in lung cancer (dated by TCRdb to 2018 to 2020). Describing the broader study: Beta-chain transcripts were consistently detected in greater numbers than alpha-chain transcripts, which likely reflects a higher abundance of beta-chain transcripts. At surgery, both alpha and beta chains were TCR-sequenced in around 240 tumor regions, 63 to 65 matched nontumor lung samples and some 58 PBMC samples. In the raw uncorrected reads, each unique combination of TCR and UMI appeared more than ten times on average. The study linked features of the TCR repertoire to counts of nonsynonymous mutations, which were determined by whole-exome sequencing of tumor tissue. In non-small cell lung cancer, the study made a quantitative comparison of TCR alpha and beta repertoires among multiple tumor regions, matched nontumor lung and blood.

According to the study, the label for this sample's time point signals: sample taken at primary tumor resection. Donors were around 71 patients with early-stage, untreated non-small cell lung cancer from the lung TRACERx cohort. Whole RNA extracted from tumor and nontumor lung tissue, or from cryopreserved PBMC samples, was used for TCR sequencing without cell sorting. Only patients with enough RNA available from two or more tumor regions were chosen for TCR sequencing. Tumor and adjacent nontumor lung specimens were reviewed by a lung pathologist before selection. The research as a whole found: Confirming at a functional level the hypothesis that regional TCRs recognize regional mutations was considered to require additional single-cell paired TCR alpha and beta sequencing.

Trimming at the junction amounts to 2 bases on V and 7 bases on J, and the germline ends lie 15 bases apart. The CDR3 runs 15 residues from the cysteine to the phenylalanine. Only the CDR3 DNA stays, 45 bases, in frame from base 1. As encoded in the germline V gene, CDR1 is MNHNS while CDR2 is SASEGT. This clonotype occurred many times. Its antigen specificity is not known. Base qualities are not provided; no much larger clone lies one nucleotide away. Library creation used 5' RACE. TCRdb lists the instrument as NextSeq 500. The TCR library protocol attached a unique molecular identifier to each TCR cDNA molecule to allow correction of PCR and sequencing errors. From the authors' description of their analysis: TCR identification, UMI-based error correction and CDR3 extraction were all carried out with Decombinator tools. Expanded TCRs were defined as those above a frequency of 2 per 1,000, corresponding to the top 1% of the tumor frequency distribution. Renyi diversity was computed with the R vegan package after each repertoire had been subsampled 100 times to 5,000 TCRs. CDR3 similarity networks were constructed using string-kernel similarity of amino acid triplets, with links drawn between CDR3s whose pairwise similarity was above 0.82. TCRdb's own reprocessing of the public reads used fastp at Q25 and MiXCR and kept productive beta chains. Every distinct CDR3 protein forms one entry, paired with its most common genes and DNA. Clone size and V and J calls follow TCRdb, not the original study. For this sample there are tens of thousands of distinct CDR3 sequences; around 3.3% appear just once. Clones ranked in the top ten supply around 36% of the sample.

This TCR was recovered from a male donor with early-stage non-small cell lung cancer. The V gene is TRBV6-1 and the J gene is TRBJ1-3; tentative D gene TRBD1, with 5 bases matching. The sequencing here drew on normal lung tissue next to the tumor, taken at surgery. CDR3 region: CASSERGRPRNTIYF. The DNA sequence follows: TGTGCCAGCAGTGAACGGGGACGCCCTCGGAACACCATATATTTT.